The TCR beta chain under discussion was sequenced for a study of patients and donors after allogeneic stem cell transplantation. Germline lookup yields CDR1 SGHRS and CDR2 YFSETQ. Losses at the gene ends were 0 bases for V and 4 bases for J; bases not matched to a gene: 8. The CDR3 totals 16 residues. In TCRdb, the RT-PCR reads were re-called with MiXCR into one record per CDR3 protein. The table has approximately 160,000 distinct CDR3 sequences, approximately 24% seen once; the top ten hold roughly a quarter. V usage is TRBV5-1 and J usage is TRBJ2-3, with TRBD1 matching over 7 bases. This receptor was obtained from a human donor who was either an allogeneic HSCT recipient or a stem cell or donor lymphocyte infusion donor (not recorded which). It is not recorded whose cells these are; they may come from a transplant donor. The sample consisted of blood, either unsorted or a sorted T cell fraction (not recorded which). The CDR3 sequence: CASSLAAQGIADTQYF. The CDR3 nucleotides read TGCGCCAGCAGCTTGGCCGCACAGGGGATCGCAGATACGCAGTATTTT.